These 4 T cell receptor beta chains came from one sample sequenced in a study of blood T cell repertoires in COVID-19. Sequenced by immunoSEQ multiplex PCR; TCRdb stores in-frame clones only, minus some. The data show some 97,000 clones, approximately 86% seen once. The sample comprised PBMCs or T cells enriched from blood (not recorded which). These receptors were taken from a woman aged 45-59 years who had recovered from COVID-19.

V and J are TRBV30 and TRBJ2-2, with TRBD2 matching over 7 bases. V lost 0 bases to trimming and J lost 6 bases; unmatched junction nucleotides: 1. This CDR3 comprises 13 residues. From germline, CDR1 is GTSNPN and CDR2 SVGIG (reference sequence). The CDR3 DNA sequence: TGTGCCTGGAGTGTACGGGGGGCCGGGGAGCTGTTTTTT. It yields the protein CAWSVRGAGELFF.

The chain couples TRBV7-9 to TRBJ1-6; perhaps TRBD1 as D (5 bases). The V end was cut by 5 bases, the J end by 9 bases, with 14 bases between. The CDR3 totals 14 residues. The germline V gene has CDR1 SEHNR and CDR2 FQNEAQ (reference sequence). In DNA form, the CDR3 reads TGTGCCAGCAGCGCATGGGGGGGAGTTTCACCCCTCCACTTT. Residues: CASSAWGGVSPLHF.

The V call is TRBV19, the J call TRBJ1-1; D ambiguous. The CDR3 runs to 13 residues. Germline V gene sequence: CDR1 LNHDA, CDR2 SQIVND (reference sequence). Trimming took off 6 bases at V and 4 bases at J, with 12 bases between the two ends. Written as DNA, the CDR3 is TGTGCCAGTAGCACGGCCGCGGGCACTGAAGCTTTCTTT. Its protein product is CASSTAAGTEAFF.

This clone was found once. The chain combines TRBV29-1 with TRBJ1-1; tentatively, D is TRBD1 (5 bases). Trimming removed 6 bases from V and 7 bases from J, with 21 bases in between. Germline V gene data show CDR1 as SQVTM and CDR2 as ANQGSEA. The CDR3 has 14 amino acids. For the CDR3, the DNA is TGCAGCGTACAGACAGCCTTAAGCCCGCTTGAAGCTTTCTTT. Its translation: CSVQTALSPLEAFF.